This entry concerns a single T cell receptor (beta chain). Its antigen is unknown. Through a sample-barcoded 5' primer and a J-beta primer mix, a second PCR was run for roughly 7 to 11 cycles. TCRdb reprocessed the 5' RACE reads with MiXCR, giving one entry per CDR3 protein. The table has roughly 830,000 distinct CDR3 sequences, about 59% seen once. The source of the sample is a study of blood T cells in healthy people across ages. Caucasian individuals from Russia who were healthy and aged roughly 6 to 95 acted as donors. Peripheral blood from each donor was collected in a volume of ten milliliters. The amount of total RNA extracted per sample was at least 5 micrograms. CDR1 DFQATT and CDR2 SNEGSKA come from the germline V gene (reference sequence). This CDR3 has 17 residues. Trimming at V came to 6 bases and at J to 1 base, leaving 13 bases not matched to a gene. Study-wide points: There was a strong correlation between TCR beta diversity and naive T cell percentage.

This receptor was taken from a man aged 25 to 40 in good health. Sequencing was carried out using blood. The V and J genes are TRBV20-1 and TRBJ2-7, with TRBD1 identical over 12 bases. CDR3 region: CSALPGQGARESYEQYF. CDR3 in DNA: TGCAGTGCCTTACCGGGACAGGGGGCGAGGGAGTCCTACGAGCAGTACTTC.